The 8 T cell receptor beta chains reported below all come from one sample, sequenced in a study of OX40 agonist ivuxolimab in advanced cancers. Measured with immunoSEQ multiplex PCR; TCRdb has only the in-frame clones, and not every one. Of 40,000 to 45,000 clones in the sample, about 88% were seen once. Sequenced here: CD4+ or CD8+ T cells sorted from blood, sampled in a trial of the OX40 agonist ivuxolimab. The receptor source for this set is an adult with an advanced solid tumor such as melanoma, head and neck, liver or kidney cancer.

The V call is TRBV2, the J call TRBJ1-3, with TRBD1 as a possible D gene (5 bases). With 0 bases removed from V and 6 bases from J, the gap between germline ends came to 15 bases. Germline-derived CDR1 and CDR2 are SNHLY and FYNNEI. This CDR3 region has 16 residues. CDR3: CASSEAGDQSENTIYF. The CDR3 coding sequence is TGTGCCAGCAGTGAAGCTGGGGACCAAAGTGAAAACACCATATATTTT.

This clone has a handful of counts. The CDR3 nucleotides are TGTGCCAGCAGCTTAGGAATTGGGGCCAGCGGGGGCGAGCAGTACTTC. Its protein is CASSLGIGASGGEQYF. The rearrangement joins TRBV7-6 to TRBJ2-7; 8 bases are a match to TRBD2. The junction had 11 bases not matched to a gene; V was cut back by 1 base and J by 6 bases. The CDR3 has 16 amino acids. The germline V gene encodes CDR1 SGHVS and CDR2 FNYEAQ.

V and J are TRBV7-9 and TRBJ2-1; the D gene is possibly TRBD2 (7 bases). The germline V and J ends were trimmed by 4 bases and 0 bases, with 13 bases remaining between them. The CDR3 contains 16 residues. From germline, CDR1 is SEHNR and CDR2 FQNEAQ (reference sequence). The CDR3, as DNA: TGTGCCAGCAGCTCATGGGGGGGCCTCTCCTACAATGAGCAGTTCTTC. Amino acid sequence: CASSSWGGLSYNEQFF.

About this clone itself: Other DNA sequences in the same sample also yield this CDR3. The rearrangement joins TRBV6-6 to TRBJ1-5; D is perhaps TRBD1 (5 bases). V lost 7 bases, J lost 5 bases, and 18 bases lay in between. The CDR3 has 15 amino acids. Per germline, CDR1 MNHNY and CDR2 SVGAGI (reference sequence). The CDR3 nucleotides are TGTGCCAGCACCCAATCTGGGGGAGGTCATCAGCCCCAGCATTTT. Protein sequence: CASTQSGGGHQPQHF.

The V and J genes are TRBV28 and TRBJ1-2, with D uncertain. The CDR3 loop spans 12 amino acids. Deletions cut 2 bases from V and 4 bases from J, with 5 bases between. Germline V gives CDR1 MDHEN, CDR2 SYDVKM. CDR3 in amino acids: CASSLGPYGYTF. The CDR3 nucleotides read TGTGCCAGCAGTTTAGGCCCCTATGGCTACACCTTC.

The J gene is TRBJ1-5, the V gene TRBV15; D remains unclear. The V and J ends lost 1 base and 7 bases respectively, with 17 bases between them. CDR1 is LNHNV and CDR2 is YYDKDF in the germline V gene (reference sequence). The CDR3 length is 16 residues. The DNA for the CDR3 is TGTGCCACCAGCAGAGCAATTGGGAGAAGTGACCAGCCCCAGCATTTT. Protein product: CATSRAIGRSDQPQHF.

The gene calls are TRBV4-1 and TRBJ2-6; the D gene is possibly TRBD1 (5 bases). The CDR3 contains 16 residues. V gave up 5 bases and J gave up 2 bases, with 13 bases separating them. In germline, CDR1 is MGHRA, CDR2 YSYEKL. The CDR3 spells CASSSPEGAGANVLTF. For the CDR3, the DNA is TGCGCCAGCAGCTCACCGGAAGGGGCTGGGGCCAACGTCCTGACTTTC.

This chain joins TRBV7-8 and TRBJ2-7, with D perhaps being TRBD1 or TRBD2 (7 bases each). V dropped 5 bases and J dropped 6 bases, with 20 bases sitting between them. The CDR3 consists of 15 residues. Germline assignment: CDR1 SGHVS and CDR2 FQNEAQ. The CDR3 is CASSPGPGGRGEQYF. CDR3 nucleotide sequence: TGTGCCAGCAGCCCCGGGCCAGGGGGGAGGGGCGAGCAGTACTTC.